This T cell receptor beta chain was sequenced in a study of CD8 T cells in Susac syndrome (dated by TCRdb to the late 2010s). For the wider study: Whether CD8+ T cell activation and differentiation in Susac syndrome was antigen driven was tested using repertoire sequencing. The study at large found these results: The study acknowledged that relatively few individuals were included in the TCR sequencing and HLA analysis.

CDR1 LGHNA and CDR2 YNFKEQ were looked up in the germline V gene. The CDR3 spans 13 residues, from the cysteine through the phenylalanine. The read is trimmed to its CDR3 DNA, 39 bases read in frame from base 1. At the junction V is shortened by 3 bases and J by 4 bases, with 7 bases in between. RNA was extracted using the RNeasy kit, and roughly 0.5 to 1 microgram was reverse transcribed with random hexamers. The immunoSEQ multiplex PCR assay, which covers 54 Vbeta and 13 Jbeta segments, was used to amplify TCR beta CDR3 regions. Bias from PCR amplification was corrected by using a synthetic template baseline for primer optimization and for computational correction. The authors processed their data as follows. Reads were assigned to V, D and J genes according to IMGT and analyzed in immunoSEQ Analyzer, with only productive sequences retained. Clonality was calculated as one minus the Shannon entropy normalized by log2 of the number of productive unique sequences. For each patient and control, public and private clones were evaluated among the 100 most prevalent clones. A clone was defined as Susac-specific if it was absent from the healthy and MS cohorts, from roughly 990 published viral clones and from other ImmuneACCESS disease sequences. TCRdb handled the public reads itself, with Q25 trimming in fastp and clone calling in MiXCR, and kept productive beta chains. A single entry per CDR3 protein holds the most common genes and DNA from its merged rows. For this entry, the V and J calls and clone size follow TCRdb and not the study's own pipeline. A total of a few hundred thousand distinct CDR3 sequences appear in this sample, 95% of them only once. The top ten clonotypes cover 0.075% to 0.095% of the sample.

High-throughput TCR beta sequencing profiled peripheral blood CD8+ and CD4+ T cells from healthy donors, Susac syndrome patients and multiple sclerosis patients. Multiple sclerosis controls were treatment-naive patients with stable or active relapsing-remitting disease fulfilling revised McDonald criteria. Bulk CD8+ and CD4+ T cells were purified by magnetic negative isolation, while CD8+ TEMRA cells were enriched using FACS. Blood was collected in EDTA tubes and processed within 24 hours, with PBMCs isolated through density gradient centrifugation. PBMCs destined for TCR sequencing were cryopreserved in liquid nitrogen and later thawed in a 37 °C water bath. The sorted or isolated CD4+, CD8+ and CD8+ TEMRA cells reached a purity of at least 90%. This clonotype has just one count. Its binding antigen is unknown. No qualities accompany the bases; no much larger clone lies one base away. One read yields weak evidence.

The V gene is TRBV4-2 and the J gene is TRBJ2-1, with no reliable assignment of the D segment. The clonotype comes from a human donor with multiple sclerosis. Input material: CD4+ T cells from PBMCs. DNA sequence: TGTGCCAGCAGCCACAAGGTTTACAATGAGCAGTTCTTC. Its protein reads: CASSHKVYNEQFF.